This TCR beta chain is from a study of cytomegalovirus exposure and HLA in healthy donors. PCR employed 60 Vbeta and 13 Jbeta primers. The repertoire was sequenced with immunoSEQ multiplex PCR; TCRdb's copy has only in-frame clones and lacks some. This sample has about 120,000 clones; roughly 15% occur once, and the top ten carry about 1.9%. The germline V gene has CDR1 KGHSH and CDR2 LQKENI. There are 14 residues in the CDR3. V lost 6 bases and J 6 bases, leaving 17 bases between the germline ends. Study conclusions and caveats: An observed cluster of highly shared sequence variants was recorded as a likely sequencing artifact.

Details on this clone: As yet, its antigen is unknown.

The specimen was PBMCs. J is TRBJ1-2 and V is TRBV18; D perhaps matches TRBD1 (6 bases). The source is a woman younger than 30 in good health and CMV-seronegative. CDR3: CASSIRVQGHGYTF. CDR3 nucleotide sequence: TGTGCCAGCTCGATCCGGGTACAGGGCCATGGCTACACCTTC.